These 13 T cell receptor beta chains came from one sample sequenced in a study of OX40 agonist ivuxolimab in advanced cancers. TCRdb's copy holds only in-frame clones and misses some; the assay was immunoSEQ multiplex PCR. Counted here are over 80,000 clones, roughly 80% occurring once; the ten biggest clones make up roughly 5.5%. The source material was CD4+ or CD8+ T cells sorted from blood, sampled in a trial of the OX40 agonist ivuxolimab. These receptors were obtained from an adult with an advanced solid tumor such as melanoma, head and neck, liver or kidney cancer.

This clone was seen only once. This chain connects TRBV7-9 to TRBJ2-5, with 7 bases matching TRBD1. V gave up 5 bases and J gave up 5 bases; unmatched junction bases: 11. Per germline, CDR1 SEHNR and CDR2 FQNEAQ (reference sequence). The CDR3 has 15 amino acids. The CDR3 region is CASSDGQARGETQYF. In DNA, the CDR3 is TGTGCCAGCAGCGACGGACAGGCCAGGGGGGAGACCCAGTACTTC.

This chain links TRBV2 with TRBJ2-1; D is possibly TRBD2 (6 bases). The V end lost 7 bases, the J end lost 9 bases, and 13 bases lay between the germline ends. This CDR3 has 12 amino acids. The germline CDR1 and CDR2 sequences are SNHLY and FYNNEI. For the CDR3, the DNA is TGTGCCAGCAATCGGGGGACGGGTGAGCAGTTCTTC. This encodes CASNRGTGEQFF.

The CDR3 loop reads CASSFPGRTEAFF. The CDR3 DNA reads TGTGCCAGCAGCTTTCCAGGGAGGACTGAAGCTTTCTTT. J is TRBJ1-1 and V is TRBV7-9; D is possibly TRBD1 (5 bases). V lost 3 bases to trimming and J lost 5 bases, with 10 bases between them. The germline gives CDR1 SEHNR, CDR2 FQNEAQ (reference sequence). The CDR3 has 13 amino acids.

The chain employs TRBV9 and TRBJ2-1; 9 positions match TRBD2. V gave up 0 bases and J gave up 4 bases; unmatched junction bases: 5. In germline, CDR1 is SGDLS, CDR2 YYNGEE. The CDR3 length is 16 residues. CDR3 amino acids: CASSVVAGGQYNEQFF. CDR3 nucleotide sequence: TGTGCCAGCAGCGTAGTCGCGGGAGGGCAGTACAATGAGCAGTTCTTC.

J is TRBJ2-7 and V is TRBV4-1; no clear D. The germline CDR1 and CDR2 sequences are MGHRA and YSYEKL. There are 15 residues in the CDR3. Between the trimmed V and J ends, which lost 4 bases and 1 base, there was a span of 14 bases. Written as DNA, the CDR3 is TGCGCCAGCAGCCTACTCTTCGGGCCATCCTACGAGCAGTACTTC. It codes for CASSLLFGPSYEQYF.

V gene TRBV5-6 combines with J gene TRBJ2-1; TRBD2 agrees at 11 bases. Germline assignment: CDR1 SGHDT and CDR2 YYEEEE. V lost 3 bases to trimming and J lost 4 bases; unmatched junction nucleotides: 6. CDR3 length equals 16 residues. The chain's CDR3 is CASSWTPSGGYNEQFF. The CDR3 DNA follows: TGTGCCAGCAGCTGGACTCCTAGCGGGGGGTACAATGAGCAGTTCTTC. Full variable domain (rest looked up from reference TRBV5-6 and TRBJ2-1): DAGVTQSPTHLIKTRGQQVTLRCSPKSGHDTVSWYQQALGQGPQFIFQYYEEEERQRGNFPDRFSGHQFPNYSSELNVNALLLGDSALYLCASSWTPSGGYNEQFFGPGTRLTVL.

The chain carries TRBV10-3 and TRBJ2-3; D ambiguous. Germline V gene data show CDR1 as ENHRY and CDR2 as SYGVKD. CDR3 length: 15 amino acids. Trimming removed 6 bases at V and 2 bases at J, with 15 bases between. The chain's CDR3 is CAIRSTEPVTDTQYF. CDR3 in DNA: TGTGCCATCAGGAGCACCGAGCCGGTCACAGATACGCAGTATTTT.

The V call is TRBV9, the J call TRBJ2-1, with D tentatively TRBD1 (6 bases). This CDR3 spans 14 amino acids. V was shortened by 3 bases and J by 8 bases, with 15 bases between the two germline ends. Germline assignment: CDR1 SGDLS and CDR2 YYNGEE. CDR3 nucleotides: TGTGCCAGCAGCGCGGGCAGGGGCTGGGATGAGCAGTTCTTC. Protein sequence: CASSAGRGWDEQFF. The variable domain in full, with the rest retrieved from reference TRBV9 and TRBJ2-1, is DSGVTQTPKHLITATGQRVTLRCSPRSGDLSVYWYQQSLDQGLQFLIQYYNGEERAKGNILERFSAQQFPDLHSELNLSSLELGDSALYFCASSAGRGWDEQFFGPGTRLTVL.

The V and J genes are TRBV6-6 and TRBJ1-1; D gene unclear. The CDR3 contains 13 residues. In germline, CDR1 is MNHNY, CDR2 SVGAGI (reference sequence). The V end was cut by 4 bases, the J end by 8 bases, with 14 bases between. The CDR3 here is CASSLGRPAEAFF. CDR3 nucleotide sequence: TGTGCCAGCAGTTTGGGTCGTCCGGCAGAAGCTTTCTTT.

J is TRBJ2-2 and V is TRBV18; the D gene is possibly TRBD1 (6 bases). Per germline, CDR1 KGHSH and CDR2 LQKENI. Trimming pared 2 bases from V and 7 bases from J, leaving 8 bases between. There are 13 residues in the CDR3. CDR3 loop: CASSPGGFGELFF. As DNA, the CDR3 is TGTGCCAGCTCACCAGGGGGCTTCGGGGAGCTGTTTTTT.

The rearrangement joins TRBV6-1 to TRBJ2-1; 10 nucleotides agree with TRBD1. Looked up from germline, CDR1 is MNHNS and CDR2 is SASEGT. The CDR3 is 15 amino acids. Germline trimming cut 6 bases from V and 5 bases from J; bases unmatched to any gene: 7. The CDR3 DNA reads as TGTGCCAGCAGCGAGGGCGGGACAGGGGACAATGAGCAGTTCTTC. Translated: CASSEGGTGDNEQFF.

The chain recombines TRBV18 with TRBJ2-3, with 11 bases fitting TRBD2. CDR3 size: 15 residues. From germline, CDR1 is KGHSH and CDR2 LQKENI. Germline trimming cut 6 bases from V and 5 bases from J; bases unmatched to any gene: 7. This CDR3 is CASSVTSGAGDTQYF. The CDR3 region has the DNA TGTGCCAGCTCGGTGACTAGCGGGGCGGGAGATACGCAGTATTTT.

The DNA for the CDR3 is TGCGCCAGCAGCCAAGTGGGGTTGCAAGAGACCCAGTACTTC. This gives the protein CASSQVGLQETQYF. The rearrangement joins TRBV4-1 to TRBJ2-5; no clear D gene. The CDR3 spans 14 residues. The germline V and J ends were trimmed by 1 base and 2 bases, with 8 bases remaining between them. CDR1 and CDR2 (germline): MGHRA, YSYEKL.